Listed here are 19 T cell receptor beta chains from one sample, sequenced in a study of CD8+ T cells in alopecia areata. Treatment given: oral pan-JAK inhibitor, 5-10 mg twice daily. Reverse transcribed after extraction, RNA yielded cDNA as the sequencing template. The assay was immunoSEQ multiplex PCR, and TCRdb's table has in-frame clones only and misses some. The data show some 110,000 clones, 50% to 75% seen once. Source: CD8+ T cells sorted from blood, taken at week 24, from a patient treated with tofacitinib. Receptors originate from a human donor with alopecia areata.

The chain recombines TRBV27 with TRBJ2-3; D uncertain. There are 16 residues in the CDR3. The V and J ends lost 5 bases and 6 bases respectively, with 21 bases between them. CDR1 and CDR2 (germline): MNHEY, SMNVEV (reference sequence). The CDR3 reads CASSPRDLAGSDTQYF. The CDR3 nucleotides read TGTGCCAGCAGTCCCCGAGACTTAGCTGGGTCGGATACGCAGTATTTT.

The sample holds a few counts of this clone. The chain employs TRBV29-1 and TRBJ2-3; maybe TRBD1 (6 bases). The CDR3 runs 16 residues. The V and J ends lost 0 bases and 0 bases respectively, with 13 bases between them. Per the germline V gene, CDR1 is SQVTM and CDR2 is ANQGSEA. The CDR3, as DNA: TGCAGCGTTGAAGATGGGACACTCTCTAGCACAGATACGCAGTATTTT. Encoded protein: CSVEDGTLSSTDTQYF.

CDR3: CASAKPAGGSYNEQFF. CDR3 bases: TGTGCTAGTGCCAAACCTGCGGGGGGATCCTACAATGAGCAGTTCTTC. The V and J genes are TRBV12-5 and TRBJ2-1; 8 bases fit TRBD2. The germline V gene has CDR1 LGHNT and CDR2 FRNRAP. This CDR3 is built from 16 residues. J lost 1 base, V lost 7 bases, and 9 bases had no gene match.

J is TRBJ2-1 and V is TRBV2; D remains unclear. V lost 1 base and J 12 bases, leaving 10 bases between the germline ends. CDR1 is SNHLY and CDR2 is FYNNEI in the germline V gene. This CDR3 has 12 residues. The CDR3 is CASSEEAEGQFF. The CDR3 DNA sequence: TGTGCCAGCAGTGAAGAGGCAGAAGGGCAGTTCTTC.

Only a few counts were recorded for this clone. The chain is built from TRBV5-1 and TRBJ2-5; 10 nucleotides agree with TRBD2. Trimming took 0 bases from V and 5 from J; bases not matched to a gene: 4. Germline V gene data show CDR1 as SGHRS and CDR2 as YFSETQ. The CDR3 covers 15 residues. CDR3 sequence: CASSLDPGLAETQYF. The CDR3 nucleotides are TGCGCCAGCAGCTTGGACCCGGGACTAGCGGAGACCCAGTACTTC.

The rearrangement joins TRBV7-9 to TRBJ1-1; 7 nucleotides match TRBD1. Germline assignment: CDR1 SEHNR and CDR2 FQNEAQ (reference sequence). V lost 5 bases and J lost 4; bases outside the gene matches: 4. The CDR3 loop spans 13 amino acids. The CDR3 nucleotides read TGTGCCAGCAGCGTGACAGGGTTCACTGAAGCTTTCTTT. Residues: CASSVTGFTEAFF.

A few counts support this clone. The chain couples TRBV19 to TRBJ1-2, with a weak D call TRBD1 (6 bases). Germline lookup yields CDR1 LNHDA and CDR2 SQIVND (reference sequence). V was cut by 4 bases and J by 4 bases, with 16 bases left in between. The CDR3 loop spans 15 amino acids. The chain's CDR3 is CASSTGGDTIYGYTF. The CDR3 DNA follows: TGTGCCAGTAGTACCGGAGGGGACACGATCTATGGCTACACCTTC.

This clone has a handful of counts. V gene TRBV7-6 combines with J gene TRBJ2-7; D may be TRBD2 (7 bases). The V gene lost 1 base and the J gene lost 4 bases, with 14 bases spanning the gap. The CDR3 totals 15 residues. Germline V gene lookup returns CDR1 SGHVS and CDR2 FNYEAQ. The CDR3 DNA sequence: TGTGCCAGCAGCTTAGACCCGGGGGGCTTGTACGAGCAGTACTTC. It codes for CASSLDPGGLYEQYF. The variable domain in full, with the rest retrieved from reference TRBV7-6 and TRBJ2-7, is GAGVSQSPRYKVTKRGQDVALRCDPISGHVSLYWYRQALGQGPEFLTYFNYEAQQDKSGLPNDRFSAERPEGSISTLTIQRTEQRDSAMYRCASSLDPGGLYEQYFGPGTRLTVT.

The chain uses TRBV4-1 and TRBJ2-1; no clear D. CDR3 length: 11 amino acids. V was trimmed by 5 bases and J by 6 bases, leaving 5 bases between them. Germline V gene sequence: CDR1 MGHRA, CDR2 YSYEKL. CDR3 nucleotide sequence: TGCGCCAGCAGCATCGGCAATGAGCAGTTCTTC. It encodes CASSIGNEQFF.

V usage is TRBV10-1 and J usage is TRBJ2-7; a weak D match, TRBD2 (6 bases). The ends were cut back, 5 bases at V and 5 bases at J, with 13 bases in the middle. The V gene's germline CDR1 is WNHNN and CDR2 SYGVQD (reference sequence). This CDR3 has 13 amino acids. Here the CDR3 DNA reads TGCGCCAGCAGTTTGGAGGGTAGCCACGAGCAGTACTTC. This sequence encodes CASSLEGSHEQYF.

This rearrangement joins TRBV13 to TRBJ1-2; possible D gene TRBD1, 6 bases. The germline V gene has CDR1 PRHDT and CDR2 FYEKMQ (reference sequence). The CDR3 covers 12 residues. V lost 1 base, J lost 8 bases, and 8 bases lay in between. CDR3 in DNA: TGTGCCAGCAGCTTAGCAGGGGTCGGCTACACCTTC. Its translation is CASSLAGVGYTF.

For the CDR3, the DNA is TGTGCCAGCAGCCCCGGACAGGGTAGAAACACCATATATTTT. It is translated as CASSPGQGRNTIYF. The chain has TRBV11-2 and TRBJ1-3; the match to TRBD1 covers 8 bases. CDR3 length equals 14 residues. Germline-derived CDR1 and CDR2 are SGHAT and FQNNGV. J was trimmed by 5 bases and V by 5 bases; bases with no gene match: 5.

The table lists this clone with a count of one. CDR3 sequence: CASSTRQEGNYGYTF. CDR3 bases: TGTGCCAGTAGTACAAGACAGGAAGGGAACTATGGCTACACCTTC. The chain employs TRBV19 and TRBJ1-2; TRBD1 is a possible D gene (6 bases). Germline lookup yields CDR1 LNHDA and CDR2 SQIVND (reference sequence). V was cut by 4 bases and J by 2 bases, with 14 bases left in between. There are 15 residues in the CDR3. The full variable domain, its missing parts supplied by reference TRBV19 and TRBJ1-2, is DGGITQSPKYLFRKEGQNVTLSCEQNLNHDAMYWYRQDPGQGLRLIYYSQIVNDFQKGDIAEGYSVSREKKESFPLTVTSAQKNPTAFYLCASSTRQEGNYGYTFGSGTRLTVV.

DNA for the CDR3: TGTGCCAGCAGTCGACCGGGACAGGGGTACAATGAGCAGTTCTTC. Amino acids: CASSRPGQGYNEQFF. The V call is TRBV2, the J call TRBJ2-1; 10 bases line up with TRBD1. Germline V gene data show CDR1 as SNHLY and CDR2 as FYNNEI. J was trimmed by 4 bases and V by 5 bases; bases with no gene match: 5. The CDR3 length is 15 residues.

The V call is TRBV27, the J call TRBJ1-5, with no clear D. With 4 bases removed from V and 0 bases from J, the gap between germline ends came to 10 bases. Per the germline V gene, CDR1 is MNHEY and CDR2 is SMNVEV (reference sequence). This CDR3 region has 15 residues. CDR3 DNA sequence: TGTGCCAGCAGTTCTGACAACCTTAGCAATCAGCCCCAGCATTTT. Translated, it gives CASSSDNLSNQPQHF.

This clone was seen more than once but under ten times. The chain is built from TRBV7-8 and TRBJ2-7, with D possibly matching TRBD1 (5 bases). There are 15 residues in the CDR3. V lost 5 bases to trimming and J lost 2 bases, with 16 bases between them. Germline V gives CDR1 SGHVS, CDR2 FQNEAQ. As DNA, the CDR3 is TGTGCCAGCAGCCTCCAGGGTTCCCCTGCCTACGAGCAGTACTTC. Encoded protein: CASSLQGSPAYEQYF.

This clone was counted only a few times. The rearrangement uses TRBV5-1 and TRBJ2-7, with D perhaps TRBD1 (6 bases). The ends were cut back, 0 bases at V and 3 bases at J, with 10 bases in the middle. The CDR3 covers 14 residues. Germline V gives CDR1 SGHRS, CDR2 YFSETQ. The CDR3 loop reads CASSLGTAFYEQYF. The CDR3 DNA reads as TGCGCCAGCAGCTTGGGGACAGCCTTCTACGAGCAGTACTTC.

Note on this clone: One end of the junction does not line up with germline, which may come from a read error. This chain joins TRBV6-5 and TRBJ2-3; 9 bases match TRBD1. The CDR3 contains 14 residues. Germline V gene sequence: CDR1 MNHEY, CDR2 SVGAGI. Here the CDR3 reads CAISTGGEADTQYF. The CDR3 DNA sequence: TGTGCCATCAGTACAGGGGGCGAAGCAGATACGCAGTATTTT.

The genes are TRBV5-6 and TRBJ2-5, with TRBD1 matching over 7 bases. The end of the DNA fits TRBJ2-7 better, so the J call may be wrong. The CDR3 length is 13 residues. Germline V CDR1 and CDR2: SGHDT, YYEEEE. This CDR3 reads CASSLEGADEQYF. Written as DNA, the CDR3 is TGTGCCAGCAGCTTGGAGGGGGCGGACGAGCAGTACTTC.